This T cell receptor beta chain is drawn from a study of cytomegalovirus exposure and HLA in healthy donors. Germline loops: CDR1 SNHLY, CDR2 FYNNEI. CDR3 length equals 14 residues. The V segment lost 11 bases and the J segment 5 bases; nucleotides outside the gene matches: 8. The PCR had 60 Vbeta and 13 Jbeta primers. Libraries were prepared by immunoSEQ multiplex PCR; TCRdb keeps only in-frame clonotypes and omits some of them. The sample contains about 190,000 clones, roughly four fifths of which appear only once. As to this clone: Antigen unknown.

Overall study findings and caveats: Per published reports, the classifier diagnosed cytomegalovirus status with high specificity and sensitivity. The authors later linked a missense DCLRE1C variant to TCR beta V- and J-gene trimming.

This chain joins TRBV2 and TRBJ2-2; 10 bases are a match to TRBD2. The sequencing input was PBMCs. This receptor was identified in a man between 18 and 35 years old in good health and CMV-seronegative. This CDR3 is CAWTSGGGTGELFF. In DNA, the CDR3 is TGTGCCTGGACTAGCGGAGGGGGGACCGGGGAGCTGTTTTTT.